Listed below are T cell receptor beta chains from one sample, sequenced in a study of shared clonotypes between healthy human individuals. This table comes from immunoSEQ multiplex PCR, and its TCRdb copy is limited to in-frame clones, with some not included. In the table there are about 600,000 clones, about 95% of which are singletons. The source material was naive CD8+ T cells sorted from blood. Source of these receptors: a young woman in good health. The CDR3 runs from the conserved cysteine through the conserved F or W. D genes are given only for firm matches.

V gene: TRBV2
D gene: TRBD2
J gene: TRBJ2-2
CDR3 protein: CASSWTSGNTGELFF
CDR3 DNA: TGTGCCAGCAGTTGGACTAGCGGAAACACCGGGGAGCTGTTTTTT

V gene: TRBV11-2
D gene: -
J gene: TRBJ2-1
CDR3 protein: CASRTYNEQFF
CDR3 DNA: TGTGCCAGCAGAACCTACAATGAGCAGTTCTTC

V gene: TRBV15
D gene: -
J gene: TRBJ2-1
CDR3 protein: CATSRDRVDVVLEQFF
CDR3 DNA: TGTGCCACCAGCAGAGATCGGGTGGACGTGGTACTCGAGCAGTTCTTC

V gene: TRBV7-9
D gene: -
J gene: TRBJ1-4
CDR3 protein: CASSLEPTGIVYEKLFF
CDR3 DNA: TGTGCCAGCAGCTTAGAGCCGACGGGGATTGTATATGAAAAACTGTTTTTT

V gene: TRBV9
D gene: TRBD2
J gene: TRBJ2-1
CDR3 protein: CASSVEPTLAGGPNEQFF
CDR3 DNA: TGTGCCAGCAGCGTAGAACCCACACTAGCGGGAGGGCCAAATGAGCAGTTCTTC

V gene: TRBV19
D gene: -
J gene: TRBJ2-7
CDR3 protein: CASSIYLGYEQYF
CDR3 DNA: TGTGCCAGTAGTATCTATCTAGGATACGAGCAGTACTTC

V gene: TRBV13
D gene: -
J gene: TRBJ2-7
CDR3 protein: CASSLGWSYEQYF
CDR3 DNA: TGTGCCAGCAGCTTAGGATGGAGCTACGAGCAGTACTTC

V gene: TRBV5-1
D gene: TRBD2
J gene: TRBJ2-3
CDR3 protein: CASSLWTSGIDTQYF
CDR3 DNA: TGCGCCAGCAGCCTCTGGACTAGCGGGATAGATACGCAGTATTTT

V gene: TRBV7-9
D gene: -
J gene: TRBJ2-7
CDR3 protein: CASSPTSKDYEQYF
CDR3 DNA: TGTGCCAGCAGCCCAACTAGCAAGGACTACGAGCAGTACTTC

V gene: TRBV15
D gene: -
J gene: TRBJ1-6
CDR3 protein: CATSGTDSPLHF
CDR3 DNA: TGTGCCACCAGCGGAACAGATTCACCCCTCCACTTT

V gene: TRBV14
D gene: TRBD2
J gene: TRBJ2-1
CDR3 protein: CASSQVPSGRAIEQFF
CDR3 DNA: TGTGCCAGCAGCCAGGTACCAAGCGGGAGGGCCATAGAGCAGTTCTTC

V gene: TRBV7-9
D gene: TRBD2
J gene: TRBJ2-1
CDR3 protein: CASSSIELAGGNEQFF
CDR3 DNA: TGTGCCAGCAGCTCCATAGAACTAGCGGGAGGCAATGAGCAGTTCTTC

V gene: TRBV10-3
D gene: TRBD2
J gene: TRBJ2-7
CDR3 protein: CAISESMLAGSYEQYF
CDR3 DNA: TGTGCCATCAGTGAGTCGATGCTAGCGGGCTCCTACGAGCAGTACTTC

V gene: TRBV6-5
D gene: -
J gene: TRBJ1-1
CDR3 protein: CASSYYTNTEAFF
CDR3 DNA: TGTGCCAGCAGTTACTACACGAACACTGAAGCTTTCTTT

V gene: TRBV19
D gene: -
J gene: TRBJ2-5
CDR3 protein: CASSRTLRETQYF
CDR3 DNA: TGTGCCAGTAGTCGGACCCTCCGGGAGACCCAGTACTTC

V gene: TRBV9
D gene: -
J gene: TRBJ2-3
CDR3 protein: CASSPQNREHTQYF
CDR3 DNA: TGTGCCAGCAGCCCTCAGAACCGGGAACATACGCAGTATTTT

V gene: TRBV28
D gene: -
J gene: TRBJ2-2
CDR3 protein: CASFSTGRSTGELFF
CDR3 DNA: TGTGCCAGCTTTAGTACTGGCCGGAGCACCGGGGAGCTGTTTTTT

V gene: TRBV28
D gene: -
J gene: TRBJ2-5
CDR3 protein: CASSLALQETQYF
CDR3 DNA: TGTGCCAGCAGTTTGGCGCTCCAAGAGACCCAGTACTTC

V gene: TRBV29-1
D gene: -
J gene: TRBJ2-2
CDR3 protein: CSVGPEGSETGELFF
CDR3 DNA: TGCAGCGTTGGTCCCGAAGGGTCGGAAACCGGGGAGCTGTTTTTT

V gene: TRBV9
D gene: TRBD1
J gene: TRBJ2-5
CDR3 protein: CASSIHLKTGEETQYF
CDR3 DNA: TGTGCCAGCAGCATCCACCTTAAGACAGGGGAAGAGACCCAGTACTTC

V gene: TRBV6-5
D gene: -
J gene: TRBJ2-7
CDR3 protein: CASSYSMSEQYF
CDR3 DNA: TGTGCCAGCAGTTACTCGATGTCGGAGCAGTACTTC

V gene: TRBV27
D gene: -
J gene: TRBJ2-5
CDR3 protein: CASSRATRPEETQYF
CDR3 DNA: TGTGCCAGCAGCCGAGCTACTAGGCCGGAAGAGACCCAGTACTTC

V gene: TRBV27
D gene: -
J gene: TRBJ1-2
CDR3 protein: CASRSGYADYTF
CDR3 DNA: TGTGCCAGCAGGTCAGGGTACGCCGACTACACCTTC

V gene: TRBV6-5
D gene: TRBD2
J gene: TRBJ2-1
CDR3 protein: CASSYAGGYNEQFF
CDR3 DNA: TGTGCCAGCAGTTATGCGGGAGGATACAATGAGCAGTTCTTC

V gene: TRBV29-1
D gene: -
J gene: TRBJ2-5
CDR3 protein: CSVVREHQETQYF
CDR3 DNA: TGCAGCGTGGTCAGGGAGCACCAAGAGACCCAGTACTTC

V gene: TRBV7-9
D gene: -
J gene: TRBJ2-7
CDR3 protein: CASSPQGRGEQYF
CDR3 DNA: TGTGCCAGCAGCCCCCAGGGACGCGGCGAGCAGTACTTC

V gene: TRBV2
D gene: -
J gene: TRBJ1-1
CDR3 protein: CASSEATFTEAFF
CDR3 DNA: TGTGCCAGCAGTGAAGCCACCTTCACTGAAGCTTTCTTT

V gene: TRBV5-4
D gene: -
J gene: TRBJ2-1
CDR3 protein: CASSFGAEGRDNEQFF
CDR3 DNA: TGTGCCAGCAGCTTTGGGGCGGAGGGGCGGGACAATGAGCAGTTCTTC

V gene: TRBV4-2
D gene: -
J gene: TRBJ1-2
CDR3 protein: CASSQETVGKYGYTF
CDR3 DNA: TGTGCCAGCAGCCAAGAAACGGTGGGCAAATATGGCTACACCTTC

V gene: TRBV2
D gene: -
J gene: TRBJ2-1
CDR3 protein: CASSTQRPYNEQFF
CDR3 DNA: TGTGCCAGCAGTACCCAGAGACCCTACAATGAGCAGTTCTTC